The entry below gives a single TCR beta chain sequence along with its context. Only a few counts were recorded for this clone. There is no known antigen for this receptor. No qualities accompany the bases; no much larger clone lies one base away. These data belong to a study of PD-1 blockade in classical Hodgkin lymphoma (dated by TCRdb to the early 2020s). Regarding the study in general: Nivolumab dosing was 3 mg/kg intravenously every 2 weeks, continuing until either disease progression or unacceptable toxicity. A peripheral blood immune signature of response to PD-1 blockade in classical Hodgkin lymphoma was defined using TCR beta sequencing and CyTOF. The paper's findings and limits, for the study overall: Lower diversity was seen in patients whose nivolumab began less than 1 year after ASCT, and these patients were left out of later analyses so that immune reconstitution would not confound the results. The study was limited to a single clinical trial cohort, and causes of repertoire differences, possibly disease activity or prior therapy, remained undefined. Trial patients achieving complete response had baseline diversity similar to newly diagnosed patients, whereas partial responders and progressors had significantly lower diversity. A significant rise by C4D1 was seen in CD4+ but not CD8+ TCR diversity (p=0.0027 vs p=0.16), with the rise being most apparent in complete responders (p=0.02). Baseline TCR diversity was reported to be lower in newly diagnosed patients than in healthy donors and to be lower still in relapsed/refractory patients.

From a lookup of the germline V gene, CDR1 and CDR2 are MNHNS and SASEGT. From its cysteine to its phenylalanine, the CDR3 spans 13 amino acids. Of all the DNA, just the CDR3 is kept, 39 bases in frame from base 1. The germline ends are 13 bases apart after V is trimmed by 7 bases and J by 4 bases. Genomic DNA was isolated using the Qiagen DNeasy kit from unsorted PBMCs as well as from negatively selected CD4+ and CD8+ fractions. TCR beta CDR3 regions were subjected to amplification by immunoSEQ multiplex PCR with primers that anneal to V and J segments. A synthetic immune receptor repertoire was used to minimize amplification bias, and remaining bias was computationally removed after sequencing. As for the authors' bioinformatics: Repertoire diversity was quantified as the Shannon entropy index using custom Python scripts. Unsorted, CD4+ and CD8+ repertoires were analyzed separately, except for combined analyses in which CD4+ and CD8+ sequences were merged in silico. Clonal expansion was defined as a frequency increase of at least 2-fold after treatment compared with C1D1, and clones undetected at baseline were assigned a pseudocount of 0.5. Singleton clones were defined as clones with 0 or 1 copy at C1D1, and non-singleton clones were defined as clones with 2 or more copies. By matching protein sequences in sorted samples from the same patient, clones expanded in unsorted samples were annotated as CD4+, CD8+ or unknown. Wilcoxon tests on paired samples were used to test diversity changes from C1D1 to C4D1. Imported from immuneACCESS, the table was reduced by TCRdb to in-frame sequences with V and J called. These copies leave out some clones; in studies compared against another copy, an unresolved V gene accounts for under half, and the cause of the remainder is not known. The DNA was the basis for D and trimming; V, J and clone size are from that table. The sample data list some 23,000 clones, and roughly three quarters of these were observed just once. Clones ranked in the top ten supply 2.5% to 3.5% of the sample.

The time point tag for this specimen amounts to: cycle 1 day 1 (C1D1), immediately before nivolumab initiation. Every trial patient had relapsed after autologous stem cell transplantation, and cohorts A, B and C differed in prior brentuximab vedotin exposure. A total of under 70 patients with relapsed/refractory classical Hodgkin lymphoma made up the trial cohort, and each patient's best overall response was complete response, partial response or progressive disease. Trial patients were treated with single-agent nivolumab in the multi-cohort phase II CheckMate 205 trial. An independent review committee assessed best overall response by applying the 2007 International Working Group response criteria. Trial PBMCs were collected just before the start of nivolumab (C1D1) and during therapy at cycle 2 day 1 and cycle 4 day 1. Peripheral blood was collected in 8 mL Vacutainer Cell Preparation Tubes, from which PBMCs were isolated by centrifugation and then cryopreserved.

This clonotype was obtained from a human donor with classical Hodgkin lymphoma. Source: peripheral blood mononuclear cells (PBMCs), taken at baseline. The rearranged segments are TRBV6-1 and TRBJ2-5, with the D gene uncertain. The DNA reads TGTGCCAGCACCTTAGGGTTGGGAGAGACCCAGTACTTC. Its protein product is CASTLGLGETQYF.